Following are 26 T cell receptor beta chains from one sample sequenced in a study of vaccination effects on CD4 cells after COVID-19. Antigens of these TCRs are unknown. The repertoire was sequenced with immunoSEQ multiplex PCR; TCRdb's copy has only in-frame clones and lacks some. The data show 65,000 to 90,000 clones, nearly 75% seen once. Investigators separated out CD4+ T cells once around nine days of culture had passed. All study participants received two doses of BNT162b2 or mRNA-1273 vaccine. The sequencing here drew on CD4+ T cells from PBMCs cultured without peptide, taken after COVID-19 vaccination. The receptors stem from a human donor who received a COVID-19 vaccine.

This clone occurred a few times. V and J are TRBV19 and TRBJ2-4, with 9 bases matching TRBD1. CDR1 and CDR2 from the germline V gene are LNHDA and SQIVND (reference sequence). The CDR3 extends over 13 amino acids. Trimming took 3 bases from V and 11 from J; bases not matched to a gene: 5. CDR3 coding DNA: TGTGCCAGTAGTATCGGGGGACAGGGCGTTCAGTACTTC. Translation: CASSIGGQGVQYF.

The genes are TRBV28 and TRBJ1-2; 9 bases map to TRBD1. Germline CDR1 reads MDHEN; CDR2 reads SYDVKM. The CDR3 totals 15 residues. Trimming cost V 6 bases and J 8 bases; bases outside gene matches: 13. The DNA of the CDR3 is TGTGCCAGCAGAAGACCGACAGGGGGGGGAGTGGGCTACACCTTC. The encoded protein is CASRRPTGGGVGYTF.

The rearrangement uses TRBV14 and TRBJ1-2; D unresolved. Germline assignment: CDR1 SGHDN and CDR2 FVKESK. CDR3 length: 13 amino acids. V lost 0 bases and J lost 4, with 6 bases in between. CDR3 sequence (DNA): TGTGCCAGCAGCCAAGACACTCTCTATGGCTACACCTTC. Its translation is CASSQDTLYGYTF.

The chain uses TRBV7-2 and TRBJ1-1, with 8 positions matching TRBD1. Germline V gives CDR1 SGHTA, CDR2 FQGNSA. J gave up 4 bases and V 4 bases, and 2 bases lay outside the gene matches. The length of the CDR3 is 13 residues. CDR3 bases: TGTGCCAGCAGCTGGACAGGGACCACTGAAGCTTTCTTT. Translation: CASSWTGTTEAFF.

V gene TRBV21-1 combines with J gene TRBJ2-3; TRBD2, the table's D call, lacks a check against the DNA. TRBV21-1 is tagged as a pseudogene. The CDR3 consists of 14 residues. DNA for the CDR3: TGTGCCAGCAGCAAAAAGATTCGGGCAGATACGCAGTATTTT. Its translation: CASSKKIRADTQYF.

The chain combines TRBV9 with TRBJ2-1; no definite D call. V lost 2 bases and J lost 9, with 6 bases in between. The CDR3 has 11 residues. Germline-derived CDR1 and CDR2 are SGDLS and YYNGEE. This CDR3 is CASSVSGEQFF. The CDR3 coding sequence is TGTGCCAGCAGCGTTTCCGGTGAGCAGTTCTTC. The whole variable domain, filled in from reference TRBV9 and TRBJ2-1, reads DSGVTQTPKHLITATGQRVTLRCSPRSGDLSVYWYQQSLDQGLQFLIQYYNGEERAKGNILERFSAQQFPDLHSELNLSSLELGDSALYFCASSVSGEQFFGPGTRLTVL.

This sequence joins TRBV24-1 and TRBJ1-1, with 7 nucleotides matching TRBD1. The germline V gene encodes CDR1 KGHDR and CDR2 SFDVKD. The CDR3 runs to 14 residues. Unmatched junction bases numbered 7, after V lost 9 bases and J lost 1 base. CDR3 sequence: CATSTGLENTEAFF. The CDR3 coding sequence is TGTGCCACCTCGACAGGGCTAGAGAACACTGAAGCTTTCTTT.

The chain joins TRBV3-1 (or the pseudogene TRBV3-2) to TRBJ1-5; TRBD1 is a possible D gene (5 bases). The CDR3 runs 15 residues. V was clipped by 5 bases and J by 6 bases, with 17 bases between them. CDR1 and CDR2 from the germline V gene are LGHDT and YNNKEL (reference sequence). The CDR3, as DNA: TGTGCCAGCAGCGTTCGGGTAGGGGCCCCTCAGCCCCAGCATTTT. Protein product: CASSVRVGAPQPQHF.

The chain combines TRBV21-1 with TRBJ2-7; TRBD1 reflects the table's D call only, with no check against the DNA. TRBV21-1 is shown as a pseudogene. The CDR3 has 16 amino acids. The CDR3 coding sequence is TGTGCCAGCAGCACCCTGTCCGGGACAGGTTCCAACGAGCAGTACGTC. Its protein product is CASSTLSGTGSNEQYV.

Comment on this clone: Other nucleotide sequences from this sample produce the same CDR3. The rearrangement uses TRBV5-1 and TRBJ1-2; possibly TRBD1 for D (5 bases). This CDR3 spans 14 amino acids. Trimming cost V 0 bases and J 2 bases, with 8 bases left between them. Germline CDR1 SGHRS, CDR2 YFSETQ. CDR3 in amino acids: CASSLEAGNYGYTF. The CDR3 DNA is TGCGCCAGCAGCTTGGAGGCAGGGAACTATGGCTACACCTTC.

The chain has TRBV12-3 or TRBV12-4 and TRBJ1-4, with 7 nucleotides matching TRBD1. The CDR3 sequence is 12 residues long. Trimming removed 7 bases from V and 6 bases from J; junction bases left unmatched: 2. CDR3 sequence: CASKTGYEKLFF. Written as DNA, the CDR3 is TGTGCCAGCAAGACAGGGTATGAAAAACTGTTTTTT.

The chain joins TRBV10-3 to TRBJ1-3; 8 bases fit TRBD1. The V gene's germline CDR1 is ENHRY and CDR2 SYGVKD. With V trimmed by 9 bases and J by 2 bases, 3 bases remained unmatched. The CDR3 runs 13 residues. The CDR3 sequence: CAIRTGPGNTIYF. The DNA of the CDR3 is TGTGCCATTCGGACAGGGCCTGGAAACACCATATATTTT.

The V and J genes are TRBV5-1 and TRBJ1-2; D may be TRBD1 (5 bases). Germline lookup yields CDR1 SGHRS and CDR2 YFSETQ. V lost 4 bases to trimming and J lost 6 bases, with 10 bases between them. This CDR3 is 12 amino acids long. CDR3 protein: CASSITQDGYTF. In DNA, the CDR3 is TGCGCCAGCAGCATTACACAGGATGGCTACACCTTC.

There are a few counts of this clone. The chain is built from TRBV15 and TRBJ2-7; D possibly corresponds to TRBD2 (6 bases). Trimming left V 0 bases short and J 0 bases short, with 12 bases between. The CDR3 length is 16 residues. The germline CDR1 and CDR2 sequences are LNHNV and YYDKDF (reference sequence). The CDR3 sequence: CATSRDRGGSSYEQYV. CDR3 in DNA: TGTGCCACCAGCAGAGATCGGGGAGGCAGCTCCTACGAGCAGTACGTC.

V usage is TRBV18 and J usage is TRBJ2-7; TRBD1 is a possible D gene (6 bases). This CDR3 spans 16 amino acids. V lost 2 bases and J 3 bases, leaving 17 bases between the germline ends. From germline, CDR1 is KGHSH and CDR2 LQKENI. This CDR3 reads CASSPNQGTGRYEQYV. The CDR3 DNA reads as TGTGCCAGCTCACCAAATCAGGGGACCGGCCGCTACGAGCAGTACGTC.

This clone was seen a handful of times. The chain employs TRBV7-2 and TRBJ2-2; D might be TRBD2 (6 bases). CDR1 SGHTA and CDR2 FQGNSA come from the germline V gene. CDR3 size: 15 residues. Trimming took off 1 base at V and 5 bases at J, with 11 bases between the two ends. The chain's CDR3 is CASSLVRRGTGELFF. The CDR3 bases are TGTGCCAGCAGCTTAGTCCGGCGGGGAACCGGGGAGCTGTTTTTT.

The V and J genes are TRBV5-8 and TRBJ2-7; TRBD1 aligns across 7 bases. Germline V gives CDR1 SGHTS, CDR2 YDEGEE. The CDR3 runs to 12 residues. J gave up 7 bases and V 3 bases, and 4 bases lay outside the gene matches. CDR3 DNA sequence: TGTGCCAGCAGCTGGAACAGGGGTGAGCAGTACGTC. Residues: CASSWNRGEQYV.

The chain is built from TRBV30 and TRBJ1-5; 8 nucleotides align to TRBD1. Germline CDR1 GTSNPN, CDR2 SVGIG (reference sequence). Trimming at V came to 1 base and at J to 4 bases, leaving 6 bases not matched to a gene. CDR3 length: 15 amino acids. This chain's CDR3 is CAWSGGQGGNQPQHF. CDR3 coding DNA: TGTGCCTGGAGTGGAGGACAGGGAGGGAATCAGCCCCAGCATTTT.

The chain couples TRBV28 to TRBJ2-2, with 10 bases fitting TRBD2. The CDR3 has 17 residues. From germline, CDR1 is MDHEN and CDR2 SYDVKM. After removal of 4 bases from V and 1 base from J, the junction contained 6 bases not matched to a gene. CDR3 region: CASSSLLAGVNTGELFF. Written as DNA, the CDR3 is TGTGCCAGCAGTTCCCTCCTAGCGGGGGTGAACACCGGGGAGCTGTTTTTT.

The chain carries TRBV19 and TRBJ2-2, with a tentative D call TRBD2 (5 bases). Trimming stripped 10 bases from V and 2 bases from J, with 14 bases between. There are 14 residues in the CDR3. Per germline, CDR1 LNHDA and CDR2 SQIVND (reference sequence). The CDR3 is CATPVRGNTGELFF. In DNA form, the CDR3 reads TGTGCCACCCCGGTTCGGGGAAACACCGGGGAGCTGTTTTTT.

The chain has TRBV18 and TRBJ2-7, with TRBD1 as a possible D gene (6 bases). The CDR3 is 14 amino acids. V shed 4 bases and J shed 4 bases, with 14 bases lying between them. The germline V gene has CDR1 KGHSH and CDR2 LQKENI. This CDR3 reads CASSLTGTNYEQYV. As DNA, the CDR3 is TGTGCCAGCTCACTTACCGGGACAAATTACGAGCAGTACGTC.

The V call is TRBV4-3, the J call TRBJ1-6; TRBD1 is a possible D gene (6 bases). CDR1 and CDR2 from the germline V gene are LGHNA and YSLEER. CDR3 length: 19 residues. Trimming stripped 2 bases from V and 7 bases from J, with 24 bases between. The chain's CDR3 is CASSQTGGRGFGWNSPLHF. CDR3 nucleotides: TGCGCCAGCAGCCAAACCGGGGGAAGGGGGTTTGGTTGGAATTCACCCCTCCACTTT.

CDR3 protein: CASSPGGPYGYTF. The CDR3 DNA follows: TGTGCCAGCAGCCCAGGGGGGCCCTATGGCTACACCTTC. This sequence joins TRBV3-1 (or the pseudogene TRBV3-2) and TRBJ1-2; TRBD1 matches 7 bases. The CDR3 runs to 13 residues. V lost 4 bases, J lost 4 bases, and 3 bases stayed unmatched. Germline CDR1 and CDR2: LGHDT and YNNKEL (reference sequence).

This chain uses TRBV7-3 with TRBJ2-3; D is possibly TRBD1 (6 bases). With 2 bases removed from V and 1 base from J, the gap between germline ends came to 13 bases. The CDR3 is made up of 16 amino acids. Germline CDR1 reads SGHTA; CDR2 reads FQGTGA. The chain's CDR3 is CASSLGGQTRTDTQYF. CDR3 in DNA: TGTGCCAGCAGCTTAGGAGGACAGACCCGCACAGATACGCAGTATTTT.

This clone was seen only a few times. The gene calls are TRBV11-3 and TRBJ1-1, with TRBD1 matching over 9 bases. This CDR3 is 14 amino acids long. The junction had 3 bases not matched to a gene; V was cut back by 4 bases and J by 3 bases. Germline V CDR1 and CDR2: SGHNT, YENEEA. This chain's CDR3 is CASSWGQGDTEAFF. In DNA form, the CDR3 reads TGTGCCAGCAGCTGGGGACAGGGTGACACTGAAGCTTTCTTT.

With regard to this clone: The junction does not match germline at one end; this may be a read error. As DNA, the CDR3 is TGTGCCAGCAGCGAAGAGGGAACGAAGAATCAGCCCCAGCATTTT. This sequence encodes CASSEEGTKNQPQHF. The rearrangement joins TRBV2 to TRBJ1-5, with unresolved D. The CDR3 sequence is 15 residues long. Germline values: CDR1 SNHLY, CDR2 FYNNEI.